The T cell receptor beta chain under discussion was sequenced for a study of control samples from healthy donors and cancer patients. The CDR3 runs 13 residues. Germline CDR1 reads MDHEN; CDR2 reads SYDVKM. The germline V and J ends were trimmed by 2 bases and 9 bases, with 13 bases remaining between them. Profiling relied on immunoSEQ multiplex PCR, and the TCRdb table lists in-frame clones only, not all of them. This table holds approximately 58,000 clones, about 87% found once. The gene calls are TRBV28 and TRBJ2-5; D unresolved. The sequence was collected from a woman aged 55-69 years with lung cancer. Sequencing was performed on PBMCs. CDR3 sequence (DNA): TGTGCCAGCAGTTTAAGGACCCTTTACTCCCAGTACTTC. It codes for CASSLRTLYSQYF.